The T cell receptor beta chain under discussion was sequenced for a study of CD8+ T cells in alopecia areata. Points from the study as a whole: Since there was just one nonresponder, nobody can yet say how baseline CD8+ expansion ties to response. Scalp sequencing also captures normal skin's resident alphabeta T cells. Especially in alopecia totalis/universalis, lesional scalp showed greater clonality than normal scalp did. TCR sharing across patients was less clear than in mice, possibly HLA-related.

cDNA prepared by RNA extraction and subsequent reverse transcription served as the template for sequencing. Produced via immunoSEQ multiplex PCR; TCRdb's table is partial and in-frame only. The table lists 150,000 to 200,000 clones, under 80% of them singletons. Documented treatment: oral pan-JAK inhibitor, 5-10 mg twice daily. As concerns this clone: The antigen is unknown.

Trimming cost V 6 bases and J 7 bases, with 13 bases left between them. Per the germline V gene, CDR1 is MNHEY and CDR2 is SVGAGI. The CDR3 is 12 residues long. The clonotype comes from a human donor with alopecia areata. The chain recombines TRBV6-5 with TRBJ2-7; the D gene could be TRBD1 or TRBD2 (5 bases each). This specimen was CD4+ T cells sorted from blood, taken at week 49, from a patient treated with tofacitinib. The CDR3, as DNA: TGTGCCAGCAGCCGAGGGGTGGGGGAGCAGTACTTC. It is translated as CASSRGVGEQYF.